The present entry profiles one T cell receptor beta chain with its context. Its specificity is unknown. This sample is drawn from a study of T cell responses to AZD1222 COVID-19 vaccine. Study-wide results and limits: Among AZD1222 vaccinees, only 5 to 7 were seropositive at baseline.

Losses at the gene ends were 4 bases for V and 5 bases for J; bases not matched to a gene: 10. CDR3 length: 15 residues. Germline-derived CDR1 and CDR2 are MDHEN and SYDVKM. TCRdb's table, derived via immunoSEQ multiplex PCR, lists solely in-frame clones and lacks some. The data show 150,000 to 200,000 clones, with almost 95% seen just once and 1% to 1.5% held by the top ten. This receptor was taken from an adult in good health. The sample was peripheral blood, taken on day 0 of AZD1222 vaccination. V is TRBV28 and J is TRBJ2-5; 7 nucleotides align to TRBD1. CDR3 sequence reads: CASSSVMGQRETQYF. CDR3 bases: TGTGCCAGCAGTTCTGTAATGGGACAGCGGGAGACCCAGTACTTC.